This TCR beta chain was identified in a study of blood T cell repertoires in COVID-19. The wider study: In each case, the material was cDNA or gDNA derived from T cells, B-cell-depleted T cells, or PBMCs.

CDR3 length: 14 residues. Between the trimmed V and J ends, which lost 0 bases and 8 bases, there was a span of 8 bases. In germline, CDR1 is MNHEY, CDR2 SVGEGT. The repertoire was sequenced with immunoSEQ multiplex PCR; TCRdb's copy has only in-frame clones and lacks some. The sample carries roughly 200,000 clones, around 80% recorded once. This clonotype was sampled from a woman aged 65 to 85 with acute or convalescent COVID-19. This sequence joins TRBV6-2 or TRBV6-3 and TRBJ1-6, with D unresolved. The sample was peripheral blood. This CDR3 is CASSYSIRDSPLHF. The DNA for the CDR3 is TGTGCCAGCAGTTACTCGATCCGGGATTCACCCCTCCACTTT.